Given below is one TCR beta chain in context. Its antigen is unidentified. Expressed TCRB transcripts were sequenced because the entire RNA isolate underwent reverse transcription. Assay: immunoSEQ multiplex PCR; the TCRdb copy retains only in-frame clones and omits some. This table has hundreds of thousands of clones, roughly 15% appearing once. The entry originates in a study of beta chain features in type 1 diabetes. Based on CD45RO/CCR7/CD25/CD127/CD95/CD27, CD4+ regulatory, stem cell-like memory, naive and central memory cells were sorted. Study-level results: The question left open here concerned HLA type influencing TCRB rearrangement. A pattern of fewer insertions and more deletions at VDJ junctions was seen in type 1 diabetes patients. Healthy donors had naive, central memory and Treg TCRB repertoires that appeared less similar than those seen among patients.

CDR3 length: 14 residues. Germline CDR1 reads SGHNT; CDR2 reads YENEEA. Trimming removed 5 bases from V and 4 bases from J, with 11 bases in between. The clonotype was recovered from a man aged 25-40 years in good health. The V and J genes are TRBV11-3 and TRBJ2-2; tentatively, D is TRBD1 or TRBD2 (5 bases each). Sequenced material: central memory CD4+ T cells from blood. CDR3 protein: CASSRRGGTGELFF. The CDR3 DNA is TGTGCCAGCAGCCGTCGTGGGGGCACCGGGGAGCTGTTTTTT. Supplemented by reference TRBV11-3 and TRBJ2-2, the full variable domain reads EAGVVQSPRYKIIEKKQPVAFWCNPISGHNTLYWYLQNLGQGPELLIRYENEEAVDDSQLPKDRFSAERLKGVDSTLKIQPAELGDSAVYLCASSRRGGTGELFFGEGSRLTVL.